This T cell receptor (beta chain) was documented in a study of T cells after yellow fever vaccination. Background on the study: The authors prepared low-cell-number fractions using SMART-Seq v4 Ultra Low Input.

The study made its TCR cDNA through 5'RACE template switching. That step introduced a universal primer site along with UMIs. One entry per CDR3 protein, called by TCRdb with MiXCR from the 5' RACE reads. Altogether about 58,000 distinct CDR3 sequences are present, around 7% being singletons, with the ten largest covering around 44%. This clonotype appeared a few times. Its specificity is not known. A read error may account for a junction end that differs from germline. Study-wide points: Peak timing came faster in the weaker secondary response, day 5 versus 15. At around 95% for CD4 and roughly 87% for CD8, most primary-vaccination clones showed up again after the booster.

The CDR3 has 11 amino acids. CDR1 is SEHNR and CDR2 is FQNEAQ in the germline V gene (reference sequence). V gene TRBV7-9 combines with J gene TRBJ1-1; D may be TRBD1 (5 bases). This TCR was recovered from a man aged 18 to 30 who received the YFV17D yellow fever vaccine. This specimen was CD8+ T cells sorted from PBMCs, taken on the day of the first yellow fever vaccination. The CDR3 DNA sequence: TGTGCCAGCAGCTTGTCGGGACGGCTTAACTTT. Residues: CASSLSGRLNF.